This TCR beta chain was sequenced in a study of CD8+CD57+ T cells in acquired aplastic anemia. Study background: The sorted CD4+ and CD8+ cells yielded an average approximately 3.2 ug of DNA.

Study-wide findings and caveats: Between the patient and control groups, CD8+ Simpson's diversity did not differ significantly. Nearly 30 CD8+ CDR3 sequences were shared between patients and controls.

Using genomic DNA as the template, TCR beta VDJ and CDR3 profiling was carried out. Via MiXCR, TCRdb re-called the reads, giving one row per CDR3 protein. The sample holds some 280,000 distinct CDR3 sequences, about 56% seen once. Germline CDR1 and CDR2: KGHDR and SFDVKD. This CDR3 contains 17 residues. With respect to this clonotype: Antigen unknown. The junction shows a germline mismatch at one end, possibly a read error.

The V and J genes are TRBV24-1 and TRBJ2-2, with 9 positions matching TRBD2. Sequencing was carried out using sorted CD4+, CD8+, or CD8+CD57+ T cells (not recorded which) from PBMCs. This TCR came from a human donor with severe aplastic anemia or a healthy control (not recorded which). Here the CDR3 reads CATRDSTFSGGTEELFF. The CDR3 DNA reads TGTGCCACCCGTGACAGCACCTTTAGCGGGGGCACCGAGGAGCTGTTTTTT.